Sequencing of this T cell receptor beta chain was carried out in a study of T cell responses to AZD1222 COVID-19 vaccine. Study outcomes and limitations: The sample set comprised mostly white British donors with more females, and clonal diversity was possibly underestimated.

Per the germline V gene, CDR1 is DFQATT and CDR2 is SNEGSKA (reference sequence). This CDR3 spans 14 amino acids. V was cut by 3 bases and J by 7 bases, with 13 bases left in between. Clones were sequenced by immunoSEQ multiplex PCR, and TCRdb holds only the in-frame ones, with some missing. The table shows under 150,000 clones, with 85% to 90% occurring only once. Concerning this clone itself: What it binds is unknown.

This receptor was taken from an adult in good health. The material was peripheral blood, obtained on day 0 of AZD1222 vaccination. V gene TRBV20-1 combines with J gene TRBJ1-6; no clear D. CDR3 DNA sequence: TGCAGTGCTAGTCTAGGGTCTAGAAATTCACCCCTCCACTTT. It specifies CSASLGSRNSPLHF.